This T cell receptor (beta chain) was captured by sequencing in a study of blood T cells in healthy people across ages. Peripheral blood from each donor was collected in a volume of 9.5 to 10 milliliters. Then a second PCR, running about 6 to 12 cycles, was carried out with a sample-barcoded 5' primer and a J-beta primer mix. One entry per CDR3 protein results from TCRdb running MiXCR on the 5' RACE reads. In the table there are about 290,000 distinct CDR3 sequences, roughly a quarter of which are singletons. Comment on this clonotype: A read error may explain this, as a much larger clone is one base away.

Per germline, CDR1 SQVTM and CDR2 ANQGSEA. The CDR3 sequence is 10 residues long. Sequenced input: blood. The TCR comes from a woman aged 70-85 years in good health. The chain employs TRBV29-1 and TRBJ2-7; D unclear. The J call may be faulty, since TRBJ2-1 better matches the DNA end. Written as DNA, the CDR3 is TGCAGCGTTGTTTACGATGAGCAGTTCTTC. This codes for CSVVYDEQFF.